The 14 T cell receptor beta chains in this list originate from one sample, sequenced in a study of response to subunit inactivated influenza vaccine. TCRdb re-called the RT-PCR reads through MiXCR, storing one row per CDR3 protein. The profile shows almost 600,000 distinct CDR3 sequences, 14% of them singletons. Sequenced here: PBMCs from blood, sampled roughly 13 days after vaccination. Receptors originate from a man aged 45-65 years who received an inactivated influenza vaccine.

In its sample, this clonotype was seen many times. The genes are TRBV30 and TRBJ2-7, with no clear D. This CDR3 comprises 14 residues. The V end lost 2 bases, the J end lost 3 bases, and 14 bases lay between the germline ends. Germline CDR1 is GTSNPN and CDR2 is SVGIG (reference sequence). The CDR3 nucleotides read TGTGCCTGGAGTCGGCCCCCACGCAACTACGAGCAGTACTTC. This sequence encodes CAWSRPPRNYEQYF.

The chain is built from TRBV28 and TRBJ2-2, with D perhaps matching TRBD2 (5 bases). The CDR3 has 15 residues. Germline CDR1 is MDHEN and CDR2 is SYDVKM. Deletions cut 7 bases from V and 7 bases from J, with 19 bases between. CDR3 loop: CASNIEGSTGGELFF. CDR3 in DNA: TGTGCCAGCAACATAGAGGGCTCAACGGGCGGGGAGCTGTTTTTT.

Only a few counts were recorded for this clonotype. This rearrangement joins TRBV7-6 to TRBJ2-7, with 10 bases aligning to TRBD1. With 3 bases clipped from V and 6 bases from J, the junction kept 8 bases outside the gene matches. The germline V gene encodes CDR1 SGHVS and CDR2 FNYEAQ. This CDR3 region has 15 residues. The CDR3, as DNA: TGTGCCAGCAGCTTGGGGGACAGGGGCCATCGCGAGCAGTACTTC. It encodes CASSLGDRGHREQYF.

This clonotype has only a few counts. This chain joins TRBV7-8 and TRBJ2-7; D may be TRBD2 (5 bases). V was pared by 0 bases and J by 3 bases, with 6 bases between. The CDR3 covers 13 residues. CDR1 is SGHVS and CDR2 is FQNEAQ in the germline V gene. CDR3 DNA: TGTGCCAGCAGCTTAGCGGAGGTCTACGAGCAGTACTTC. This gives the protein CASSLAEVYEQYF. Complete variable domain (other parts from reference TRBV7-8 and TRBJ2-7): GAGVSQSPRYKVAKRGQDVALRCDPISGHVSLFWYQQALGQGPEFLTYFQNEAQLDKSGLPSDRFFAERPEGSVSTLKIQRTQQEDSAVYLCASSLAEVYEQYFGPGTRLTVT.

In this sample, this clonotype turned up many times. The chain is built from TRBV29-1 and TRBJ1-3; no clear D. Germline CDR1 is SQVTM and CDR2 is ANQGSEA. V was clipped by 1 base and J by 0 bases, with 19 bases between them. The CDR3 consists of 18 residues. The CDR3 region has the DNA TGCAGCGTTGAAGGCATTCCGTCCGAACCTTTCTCTGGAAACACCATATATTTT. Translated: CSVEGIPSEPFSGNTIYF.

This chain links TRBV19 with TRBJ2-2; TRBD1 is a possible D gene (6 bases). Trimming removed 4 bases from V and 4 bases from J, with 13 bases in between. This CDR3 spans 15 amino acids. Per germline, CDR1 LNHDA and CDR2 SQIVND (reference sequence). The CDR3 DNA is TGTGCCAGTAGTACGAGGACAGAGACCACCGGGGAGCTGTTTTTT. Its translation is CASSTRTETTGELFF.

This clonotype was detected a few times. V is TRBV7-6 and J is TRBJ2-4; 13 nucleotides align to TRBD2. The V segment lost 4 bases and the J segment 4 bases; nucleotides outside the gene matches: 7. The CDR3 is made up of 17 amino acids. From germline, CDR1 is SGHVS and CDR2 FNYEAQ. CDR3 nucleotide sequence: TGTGCCAGCAGCTCCGCGGGACTAGCGGGATCAAAAAACATTCAGTACTTC. Protein product: CASSSAGLAGSKNIQYF. The full variable domain, with the rest looked up from reference TRBV7-6 and TRBJ2-4, is GAGVSQSPRYKVTKRGQDVALRCDPISGHVSLYWYRQALGQGPEFLTYFNYEAQQDKSGLPNDRFSAERPEGSISTLTIQRTEQRDSAMYRCASSSAGLAGSKNIQYFGAGTRLSVL.

This clonotype has just a few counts. The J gene is TRBJ1-1, the V gene TRBV20-1; D is uncertain. The CDR3 is 12 residues long. The germline V gene encodes CDR1 DFQATT and CDR2 SNEGSKA (reference sequence). Trimming stripped 5 bases from V and 2 bases from J, with 9 bases between. The CDR3 DNA sequence: TGCAGTGCTCTTACATCAAACACTGAAGCTTTCTTT. Translating it yields CSALTSNTEAFF.

In its sample, this clonotype was seen a few times. The gene calls are TRBV30 and TRBJ1-5, with D tentatively TRBD1 (6 bases). Germline V gene lookup returns CDR1 GTSNPN and CDR2 SVGIG (reference sequence). The ends were cut back, 2 bases at V and 7 bases at J, with 12 bases in the middle. This CDR3 has 13 residues. CDR3 amino acids: CAWSMDQGQPQHF. CDR3 DNA: TGTGCCTGGAGTATGGATCAGGGGCAGCCCCAGCATTTT.

This clonotype was found a few times. The chain carries TRBV6-1 and TRBJ2-3, with D unclear. V was trimmed by 6 bases and J by 0 bases, leaving 10 bases between them. Germline V gene sequence: CDR1 MNHNS, CDR2 SASEGT. The CDR3 runs 14 residues. The CDR3 is CASRRRYSTDTQYF. Written as DNA, the CDR3 is TGTGCCAGCAGACGACGGTATAGCACAGATACGCAGTATTTT.

The chain recombines TRBV4-2 with TRBJ2-1; 10 bases line up with TRBD2. V lost 4 bases and J lost 7; bases outside the gene matches: 19. The CDR3 extends over 19 amino acids. CDR1 and CDR2 from the germline V gene are LGHNA and YNFKEQ. This chain's CDR3 is CASSPHGGGSGRARNEQFF. The DNA for the CDR3 is TGTGCCAGCAGCCCCCATGGCGGGGGGAGCGGGAGGGCAAGAAATGAGCAGTTCTTC.

The chain couples TRBV7-2 to TRBJ1-1; 11 bases line up with TRBD1. This CDR3 has 14 residues. J lost 6 bases, V lost 5 bases, and 5 bases had no gene match. The V gene's germline CDR1 is SGHTA and CDR2 FQGNSA. As DNA, the CDR3 is TGTGCCAGCAGCCGGGACAGGGGGAGCGCTGAAGCTTTCTTT. It encodes CASSRDRGSAEAFF.

This clonotype was counted only a few times. The V call is TRBV12-3 or TRBV12-4, the J call TRBJ2-1, with D possibly TRBD2 on 5 matching bases. Trimming pared 3 bases from V and 0 bases from J, leaving 15 bases between. This CDR3 has 17 amino acids. CDR3 sequence (DNA): TGTGCCAGCAGTTTCGTAGCGCCGATAAGCTCCTACAATGAGCAGTTCTTC. This codes for CASSFVAPISSYNEQFF.

The chain employs TRBV9 and TRBJ1-2, with a weak D call TRBD1 (6 bases). This CDR3 comprises 13 residues. Trimming took off 3 bases at V and 9 bases at J, with 15 bases between the two ends. Germline CDR1 reads SGDLS; CDR2 reads YYNGEE. The CDR3 here is CASSAQGLDSYTF. The CDR3 DNA sequence: TGTGCCAGCAGCGCACAGGGATTGGATAGCTACACCTTC.